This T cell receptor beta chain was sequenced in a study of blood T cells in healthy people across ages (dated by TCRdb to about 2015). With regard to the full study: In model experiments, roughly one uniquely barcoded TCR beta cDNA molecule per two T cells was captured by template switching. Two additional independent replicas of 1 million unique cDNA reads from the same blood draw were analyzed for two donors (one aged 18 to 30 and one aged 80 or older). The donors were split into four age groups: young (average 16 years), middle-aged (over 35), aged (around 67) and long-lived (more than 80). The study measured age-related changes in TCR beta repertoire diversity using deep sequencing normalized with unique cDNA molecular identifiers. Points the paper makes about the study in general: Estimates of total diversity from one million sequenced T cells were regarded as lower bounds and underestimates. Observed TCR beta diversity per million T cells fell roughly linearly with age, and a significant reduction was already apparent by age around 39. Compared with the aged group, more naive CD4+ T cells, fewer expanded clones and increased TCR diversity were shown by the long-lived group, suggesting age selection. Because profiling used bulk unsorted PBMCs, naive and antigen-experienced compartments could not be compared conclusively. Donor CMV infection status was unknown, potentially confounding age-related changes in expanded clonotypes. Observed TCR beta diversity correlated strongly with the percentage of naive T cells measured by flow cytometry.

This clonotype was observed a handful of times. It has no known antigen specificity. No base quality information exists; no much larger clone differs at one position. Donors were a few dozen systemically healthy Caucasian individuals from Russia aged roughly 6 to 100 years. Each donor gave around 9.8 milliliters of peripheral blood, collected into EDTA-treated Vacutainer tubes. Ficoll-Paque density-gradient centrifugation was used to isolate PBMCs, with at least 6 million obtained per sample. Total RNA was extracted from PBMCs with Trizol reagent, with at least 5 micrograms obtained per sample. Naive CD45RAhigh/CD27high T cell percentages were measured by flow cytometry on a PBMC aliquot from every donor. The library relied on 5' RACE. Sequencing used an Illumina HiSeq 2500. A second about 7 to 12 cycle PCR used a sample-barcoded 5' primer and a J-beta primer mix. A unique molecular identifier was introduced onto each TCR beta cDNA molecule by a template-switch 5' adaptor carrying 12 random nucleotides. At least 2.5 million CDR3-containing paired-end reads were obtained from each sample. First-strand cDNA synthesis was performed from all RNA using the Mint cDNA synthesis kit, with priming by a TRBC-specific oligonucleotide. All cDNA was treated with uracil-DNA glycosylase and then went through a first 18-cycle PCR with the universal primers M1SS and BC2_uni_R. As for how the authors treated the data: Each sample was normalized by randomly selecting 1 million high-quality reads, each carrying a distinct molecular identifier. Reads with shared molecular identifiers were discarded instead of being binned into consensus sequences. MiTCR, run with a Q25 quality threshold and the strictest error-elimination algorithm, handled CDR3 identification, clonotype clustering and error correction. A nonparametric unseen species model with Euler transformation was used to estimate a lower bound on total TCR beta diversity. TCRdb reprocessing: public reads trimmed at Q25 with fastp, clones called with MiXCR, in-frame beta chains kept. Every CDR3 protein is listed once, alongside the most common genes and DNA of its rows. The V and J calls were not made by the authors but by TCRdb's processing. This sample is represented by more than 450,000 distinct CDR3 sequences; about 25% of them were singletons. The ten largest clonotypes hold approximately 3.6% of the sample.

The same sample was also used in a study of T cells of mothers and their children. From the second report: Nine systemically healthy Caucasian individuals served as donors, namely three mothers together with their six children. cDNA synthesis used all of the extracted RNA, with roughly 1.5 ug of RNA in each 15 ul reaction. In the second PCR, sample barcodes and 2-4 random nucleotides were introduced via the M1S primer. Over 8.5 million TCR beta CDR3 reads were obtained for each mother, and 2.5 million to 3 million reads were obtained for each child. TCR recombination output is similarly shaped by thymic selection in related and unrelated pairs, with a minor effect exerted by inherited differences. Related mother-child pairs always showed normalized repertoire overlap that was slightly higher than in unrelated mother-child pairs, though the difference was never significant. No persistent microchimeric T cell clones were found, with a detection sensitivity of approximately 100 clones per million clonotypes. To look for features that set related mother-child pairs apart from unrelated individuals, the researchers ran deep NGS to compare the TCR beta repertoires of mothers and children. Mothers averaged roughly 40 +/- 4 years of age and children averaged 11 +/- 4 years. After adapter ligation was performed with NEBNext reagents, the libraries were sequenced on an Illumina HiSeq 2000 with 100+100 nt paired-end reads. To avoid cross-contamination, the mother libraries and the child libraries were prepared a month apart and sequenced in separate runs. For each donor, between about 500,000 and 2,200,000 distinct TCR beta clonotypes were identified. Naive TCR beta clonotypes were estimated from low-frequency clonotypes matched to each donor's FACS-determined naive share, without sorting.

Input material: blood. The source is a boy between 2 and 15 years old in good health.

Read as DNA, the sequence is TGCGCCAGCAGCCAAGGGGTCGTGAACACCGGGGAGCTGTTTTTT. It codes for CASSQGVVNTGELFF. The rearranged segments are TRBV4-3 and TRBJ2-2; the D gene lacks a confident call. Based on the germline V gene, the CDR1 and CDR2 sequences are LGHNA and YSLEER. V loses 1 base of germline sequence and J loses 1 base, and the interval between the two ends is 7 bases. The CDR3 runs 15 residues from the cysteine to the phenylalanine. Of the read, only the CDR3 DNA is kept; its 45 bases are in frame from base 1.